Below are 15 T cell receptor beta chains sequenced from a single sample in a study of metastatic and nonmetastatic thyroid tumors. Every patient was untreated before thyroid surgery. MiXCR reprocessed the PCR reads for TCRdb. The profile shows around 10,000 clones, approximately 12% of them singletons. What was sequenced was blood. These receptors originate from a female donor with papillary thyroid cancer or a benign thyroid nodule (not recorded which). Some clones in this sample may be carry-over from other donors' samples.

This clone has ten or more counts. The chain combines TRBV7-6 with TRBJ1-1; 9 bases line up with TRBD1. Germline CDR1 reads SGHVS; CDR2 reads FNYEAQ. The length of the CDR3 is 16 residues. The ends lost 3 bases at V and 1 base at J; junction bases unmatched: 6. The CDR3 here is CASSFRTGDPNTEAFF. DNA for the CDR3: TGTGCCAGCAGCTTTCGGACAGGGGACCCGAACACTGAAGCTTTCTTT. The complete variable domain, with remaining parts taken from reference TRBV7-6 and TRBJ1-1, reads GAGVSQSPRYKVTKRGQDVALRCDPISGHVSLYWYRQALGQGPEFLTYFNYEAQQDKSGLPNDRFSAERPEGSISTLTIQRTEQRDSAMYRCASSFRTGDPNTEAFFGQGTRLTVV.

V and J are TRBV6-1 and TRBJ2-5; no clear D gene. Looked up from germline, CDR1 is MNHNS and CDR2 is SASEGT. CDR3 length: 14 residues. V gave up 2 bases and J gave up 7 bases, with 14 bases separating them. This CDR3 reads CASSERPVGGTQYF. CDR3 bases: TGTGCCAGCAGTGAAAGACCCGTAGGTGGGACCCAGTACTTC.

This clone appeared once. The V and J genes are TRBV5-1 and TRBJ2-7, with a weak D call TRBD2 (5 bases). V lost 9 bases to trimming and J lost 5 bases, with 18 bases between them. Germline V gene data show CDR1 as SGHRS and CDR2 as YFSETQ. The CDR3 consists of 13 residues. CDR3 DNA sequence: TGCGCCAACCGTAGAGGGAAAAGGCACGAGCAGTACTTC. Translating gives CANRRGKRHEQYF. The whole variable domain, filled in from reference TRBV5-1 and TRBJ2-7, reads KAGVTQTPRYLIKTRGQQVTLSCSPISGHRSVSWYQQTPGQGLQFLFEYFSETQRNKGNFPGRFSGRQFSNSRSEMNVSTLELGDSALYLCANRRGKRHEQYFGPGTRLTVT.

The table lists this clone with many counts. The chain employs TRBV19 and TRBJ2-5, with D tentatively TRBD2 (6 bases). The CDR3 is made up of 14 amino acids. The V end was cut by 5 bases, the J end by 1 base, with 11 bases between. Per germline, CDR1 LNHDA and CDR2 SQIVND (reference sequence). The CDR3 protein is CASSVRDSQETQYF. The CDR3 bases are TGTGCCAGTAGTGTCCGGGACTCCCAAGAGACCCAGTACTTC.

The chain employs TRBV2 and TRBJ1-5, with 9 nucleotides matching TRBD1. Germline-derived CDR1 and CDR2 are SNHLY and FYNNEI. The CDR3 contains 15 residues. V lost 6 bases to trimming and J lost 6 bases; unmatched junction nucleotides: 9. The CDR3 spells CASRRDRAELQPQHF. CDR3 bases: TGTGCCAGCAGAAGGGACAGGGCAGAGCTTCAGCCCCAGCATTTT.

By share, this clone counts as medium-sized (0.01 to 0.1%). The chain carries TRBV7-6 and TRBJ2-7; a possible D gene is TRBD1 (5 bases). The V gene's germline CDR1 is SGHVS and CDR2 FNYEAQ. V gave up 5 bases and J gave up 4 bases, with 18 bases separating them. This CDR3 is 15 amino acids long. The CDR3 coding sequence is TGTGCCAGCAGCCAAGGACCAGGGCCTTTATACGAGCAGTACTTC. Protein sequence: CASSQGPGPLYEQYF.

In regard to this clone: At one boundary the junction diverges from the germline segment, which might be a read error. The sample contains more than one DNA sequence encoding this CDR3. The chain carries TRBV2 and TRBJ2-7, with D uncertain. The CDR3 extends over 14 amino acids. CDR1 and CDR2 (germline): SNHLY, FYNNEI. The CDR3 reads CASSALVGSYEQYF. In DNA, the CDR3 is TGCGCCAGCAGCGCCTTGGTGGGTTCCTACGAGCAGTACTTC.

This clone was recorded many times. The gene calls are TRBV12-3 or TRBV12-4 and TRBJ2-3; D remains unclear. V was trimmed by 3 bases and J by 3 bases, leaving 4 bases between them. The CDR3 spans 12 residues. The CDR3 loop reads CASSFMTDTQYF. CDR3 DNA: TGTGCCAGCAGTTTCATGACAGATACGCAGTATTTT.

Sample share makes this clone medium-sized. The chain links TRBV6-1 to TRBJ1-2; 8 nucleotides align to TRBD1. The trim removed 2 bases at V and 3 bases at J, leaving 2 bases unmatched. The CDR3 is made up of 14 amino acids. Germline V gene data show CDR1 as MNHNS and CDR2 as SASEGT. CDR3 coding DNA: TGTGCCAGCAGTGAAAACAGGGGGGACTATGGCTACACCTTC. It translates to CASSENRGDYGYTF.

As concerns this clone: The conserved final phenylalanine or tryptophan is absent from the CDR3, which likely points to a read error. The CDR3 DNA follows: TGCAGCGCCCGAGGACAGGAGAACCACGAGCAGTACCTC. Its translation: CSARGQENHEQYL. The chain carries TRBV29-1 and TRBJ2-7; 7 bases match TRBD1. The germline V gene encodes CDR1 SQVTM and CDR2 ANQGSEA. The J segment lost 5 bases and the V segment lost 7 bases, leaving 11 bases of the junction unmatched. The CDR3 runs to 13 residues.

In its sample, this clone was seen many times. The chain is built from TRBV3-1 and TRBJ2-1; 14 nucleotides match TRBD2. CDR3 length: 14 amino acids. The V gene's germline CDR1 is LGHDT and CDR2 YNNKEL (reference sequence). Germline trimming cut 5 bases from V and 8 bases from J; bases unmatched to any gene: 2. This CDR3 reads CASSATSGGDEQFF. DNA for the CDR3: TGTGCCAGCAGCGCGACTAGCGGGGGGGATGAGCAGTTCTTC.

Many counts were recorded for this clone. V usage is TRBV19 and J usage is TRBJ1-1; possible D gene TRBD1, 5 bases. Germline assignment: CDR1 LNHDA and CDR2 SQIVND (reference sequence). The ends were cut back, 5 bases at V and 4 bases at J, with 14 bases in the middle. The CDR3 is made up of 14 amino acids. The CDR3 coding sequence is TGTGCCAGTAGTTCAGGGTGGCTGGGCACTGAAGCTTTCTTT. It translates to CASSSGWLGTEAFF.

This clone was counted at least ten times. This sequence may be a read error, since a much larger clone differs from it by one base. V usage is TRBV12-3 or TRBV12-4 and J usage is TRBJ2-2; the D call may be TRBD1 or TRBD2 (6 bases each). The CDR3 runs to 15 residues. Trimming shortened V by 6 bases and J by 6 bases, and 17 bases separated the two germline ends. CDR3 loop: CASRGQGRGPGELFF. CDR3 bases: TGTGCCAGCAGGGGGCAGGGGCGGGGACCCGGGGAGCTGTTTTTT.

Many counts were recorded for this clone. The V and J genes are TRBV20-1 and TRBJ1-4, with D possibly TRBD1 on 5 matching bases. The CDR3 is 13 amino acids. From germline, CDR1 is DFQATT and CDR2 SNEGSKA (reference sequence). Trimming cost V 2 bases and J 7 bases, with 11 bases left between them. CDR3 region: CSARRGEGEKLFF. In DNA, the CDR3 is TGCAGTGCTAGAAGAGGGGAAGGTGAAAAACTGTTTTTT.

This chain joins TRBV30 and TRBJ1-2; no clear D. The CDR3 runs 11 residues. V was cut by 1 base and J by 2 bases, with 2 bases left in between. Germline V gene lookup returns CDR1 GTSNPN and CDR2 SVGIG (reference sequence). DNA for the CDR3: TGTGCCTGGAGTGCCAACTATGGCTACACCTTC. Encoded protein: CAWSANYGYTF.